This T cell receptor (beta chain) comes out of a study of blood T cell repertoires in COVID-19. Recovered status applied to Cohort 3 donors who had two consecutive negative PCRs. It also applied to those with clearance or with symptom resolution. This clone has only one observation. Using immunoSEQ multiplex PCR, the repertoire was profiled, and TCRdb retains in-frame clones only, with some absent. The sample contains fewer than 350,000 clones, under 90% of which appear only once. The sequence derives from a man aged 60 to 69 who had recovered from COVID-19. Sequencing was done on a sample of PBMCs or T cells enriched from blood (not recorded which).

The CDR3 DNA reads TGCGCCACCCGGGAGGGGGGAGATGAAAAACTGTTTTTT. Its translation: CATREGGDEKLFF. The chain couples TRBV5-1 to TRBJ1-4; possibly TRBD1 for D (6 bases). Germline V CDR1 and CDR2: SGHRS, YFSETQ. The CDR3 is 13 amino acids. V lost 9 bases and J lost 6, with 15 bases in between.